A selection of T cell receptor beta chains follows, all from one sample in a study of blood T cell repertoires in COVID-19. The method was immunoSEQ multiplex PCR; TCRdb's version includes in-frame clones alone and lacks a portion of them. Counted here are tens of thousands of clones, about 80% occurring once; the ten biggest clones make up 35% to 45%. Sequenced: peripheral blood. The receptors come from a woman in her sixties or seventies with acute or convalescent COVID-19. CDR3s include the opening cysteine and the closing phenylalanine or tryptophan. The D gene is left open where the match is weak. Clone size, where shown, is once, few, many, or a class for clones that have expanded.

clone_size: -
d_call: TRBD1
v_call: TRBV19
j_call: TRBJ1-4
cdr3_aa: CASSMDARDSYEKLFF
cdr3_nt: TGTGCCAGTAGTATGGATGCCCGGGACAGTTATGAAAAACTGTTTTTT

clone_size: -
d_call: -
v_call: TRBV11-2
j_call: TRBJ1-4
cdr3_aa: CASSVGVQGGEKLFF
cdr3_nt: TGTGCCAGCAGCGTAGGGGTCCAGGGTGGTGAAAAACTGTTTTTT

clone_size: -
d_call: TRBD2
v_call: TRBV2
j_call: TRBJ2-3
cdr3_aa: CATALAGSTDTQYF
cdr3_nt: TGTGCCACGGCCCTAGCGGGCTCTACAGATACGCAGTATTTT

clone_size: -
d_call: -
v_call: TRBV6-4
j_call: TRBJ1-2
cdr3_aa: CASSENQGSSGYTF
cdr3_nt: TGTGCCAGCAGTGAGAACCAGGGAAGTAGCGGCTACACCTTC

clone_size: -
d_call: -
v_call: TRBV7-3
j_call: TRBJ1-6
cdr3_aa: CASSLLPRTLYSPLHF
cdr3_nt: TGTGCCAGCAGCTTACTACCGAGAACGTTATATTCACCCCTCCACTTT

clone_size: -
d_call: -
v_call: TRBV4-3
j_call: TRBJ1-3
cdr3_aa: CASSQERGSGNTIYF
cdr3_nt: TGCGCCAGCAGCCAAGAGAGAGGTTCAGGAAACACCATATATTTT

clone_size: -
d_call: -
v_call: TRBV18
j_call: TRBJ1-2
cdr3_aa: CASSSRETQVYYGYTF
cdr3_nt: TGTGCCAGCTCCAGCCGAGAGACACAGGTTTACTATGGCTACACCTTC

clone_size: -
d_call: -
v_call: TRBV28
j_call: TRBJ1-4
cdr3_aa: CASSSPIGGHEKLFF
cdr3_nt: TGTGCCAGCAGTTCACCAATCGGGGGGCATGAAAAACTGTTTTTT

clone_size: -
d_call: -
v_call: TRBV19
j_call: TRBJ2-6
cdr3_aa: CATLSWGPTGANVLTF
cdr3_nt: TGTGCCACTCTTAGTTGGGGGCCGACTGGGGCCAACGTCCTGACTTTC

clone_size: -
d_call: TRBD1
v_call: TRBV12-5
j_call: TRBJ2-7
cdr3_aa: CASGFQLGTGAYEQYF
cdr3_nt: TGTGCTAGTGGTTTCCAACTCGGGACAGGGGCCTACGAGCAGTACTTC

clone_size: -
d_call: TRBD2
v_call: TRBV5-1
j_call: TRBJ2-2
cdr3_aa: CASSLETSGKTGELFF
cdr3_nt: TGCGCCAGCAGCTTGGAGACTAGCGGGAAGACCGGGGAGCTGTTTTTT

clone_size: -
d_call: TRBD1
v_call: TRBV27
j_call: TRBJ2-3
cdr3_aa: CASSPLPGQGADTQYF
cdr3_nt: TGTGCCAGCAGCCCCCTTCCGGGACAGGGCGCAGATACGCAGTATTTT

clone_size: -
d_call: TRBD2
v_call: TRBV12-5
j_call: TRBJ2-1
cdr3_aa: CASGSSGGPREQFF
cdr3_nt: TGTGCTAGTGGTTCGTCGGGAGGGCCCCGGGAGCAGTTCTTC

clone_size: once
d_call: -
v_call: TRBV2
j_call: TRBJ2-7
cdr3_aa: CAPRGVTYEQYF
cdr3_nt: TGTGCCCCCAGGGGGGTTACCTACGAGCAGTACTTC

clone_size: -
d_call: TRBD2
v_call: TRBV7-3
j_call: TRBJ2-1
cdr3_aa: CASSPPAGGPNEQFF
cdr3_nt: TGTGCCAGCAGCCCGCCGGCGGGAGGGCCCAATGAGCAGTTCTTC

clone_size: -
d_call: -
v_call: TRBV13
j_call: TRBJ2-5
cdr3_aa: CASSLAGIGETQYF
cdr3_nt: TGTGCCAGCAGCTTAGCGGGGATAGGAGAGACCCAGTACTTC